This T cell receptor beta chain was profiled in a study of cytomegalovirus exposure and HLA in healthy donors (dated 2017 in TCRdb). About the investigation overall: According to an earlier analysis of around 600 of the donors, 200 million or so T cells yielded 120 million or so unique TCR beta sequences and 276 Gb of sequence data. Class I and class II HLA loci were covered by the typing at four-digit resolution. The number of donors typed differed by locus, with 629-630 for A, B, C, DRB1 and DQB1, roughly 550 for DQA1, over 600 for DPA1, and some 440 for DPB1. The study aimed to test whether signatures of past pathogen exposure could be identified by cataloging public T cell receptors. Because of strong linkage in the cohort, four to six DR-DQ haplotypes were treated as single units for association and clustering. Rather than drawing on any new phenotypic data, the later analysis identified candidate immune exposures from TCR beta sequences and the way those sequences occurred across donors. In addition to the first cohort of 666 subjects, a separate validation cohort of 120 different subjects was used. Alongside the repertoire data, information on donor age, sex, ethnicity and CMV serostatus was compiled. Every discovery cohort repertoire had been produced on one sequencing platform. The study used immunosequencing to profile the T cell repertoires of several hundred subjects and linked those repertoires to cytomegalovirus serostatus. In a later analysis, previously published TCR beta repertoires from more than 500 donors were re-analyzed and high-resolution HLA genotyping was added so that TCR occurrence patterns could be studied. The study combined high-throughput TCR immunosequencing, statistical association of individual TCRs with disease status, and machine learning to predict cytomegalovirus infection status. Approximately 310 gigabases of sequencing data and approximately 84 million unique TCR sequences were included in an early release covering 550 to 800 HLA-typed donors. Of the roughly 400 genotyped donors, 81% fell in the genetic ancestry cluster associated with self-reported Caucasian donors. A later genetic analysis took genome-wide SNP genotypes for about three fifths of the 666 donors and used that subset as a discovery cohort. On average, 235,054 unique TCR beta nucleotide sequences were sequenced per donor among about 400 genotyped donors of the cohort, with 15% to 20% of those sequences being non-productive. An earlier analysis of fewer than 750 of the donors used high-throughput TCR beta sequencing to judge whether each TCR beta V gene segment behaved as functional or pseudogenic.

Concerning this clone itself: This clone's antigen is unknown. No base quality information exists; no much larger clone differs at one position.

General conclusions and limits of the study: A further reported finding was that TCR beta sequences accurately predicted the HLA-A and HLA-B alleles for most subjects in the first cohort. Correlated functional status among segregating V segments might be attributable to linkage disequilibrium, but an unknown experimental factor could not be ruled out. Presence/absence analyses assumed roughly uniform sequencing depth across donors, an assumption that may not hold. Strong co-occurrence of HLA alleles, especially DR and DQ, made assigning TCR associations to individual alleles difficult. Because HLA typing was unavailable for some donors at each locus, only the typed subset was used in association tests. According to a later analysis, most CMV-associated TCR beta chains appeared to be HLA-restricted, and the HLA associations seemed to be driven largely by CMV exposure. In a later analysis, TCR association rates were found to vary across HLA loci, with the most associated TCRs seen for DRB1 alleles and the fewest for HLA-C alleles. A later analysis associated 16,951 TCR beta sequences with specific HLA alleles at a false discovery rate of 0.05. A later analysis reported that several top co-occurrence clusters appeared linked to parvovirus B19, influenza, CMV and Epstein-Barr virus. A cluster of highly shared sequence variants was judged likely to represent a technical artifact of the sequencing pipeline. According to a later genetic analysis, donors in an Asian-associated ancestry cluster had fewer N-insertions in productive TCRs than the approximately 610-donor mean. According to the authors, the approach could potentially be generalized to other disease states and immunological phenotypes. Three of the identified cytomegalovirus-associated TCR beta chains were confirmed in vitro to be specific for cytomegalovirus antigens. In a later analysis, HLA-associated TCR beta chains showed more clonal expansion and lower generation probabilities than non-associated chains that were equally common. V-gene and J-gene trimming of TCR beta chains was associated with a missense DCLRE1C variant in a later genetic analysis, and the association was replicated in an independent cohort. The classifier was reported to diagnose cytomegalovirus status with high specificity and sensitivity in both the original and validation cohorts. Because counts were too low, roughly 17 rarely observed V segments, including chromosome 9 orphons, were left out of the earlier analysis of some 600 of the donors. The study listed 164 TCR beta chains as associated with cytomegalovirus. The cohort was sequenced for TCR beta chains only, and without alpha or paired-chain data the features that could be detected were limited. The only immune exposure information available for the cohort was CMV serostatus. Across donors, most TCR sequences were observed very rarely, whereas some public TCRs were present in many individuals. In an earlier analysis of fewer than 700 of the donors, most TCR beta V segments appeared in productive rearrangements about 87% or about 30% of the time, broadly matching IMGT annotations.

The cohort consisted of hundreds of healthy bone marrow donors. Cohort members were all nominally healthy when sampled, although unrecorded immune exposures were likely present. Of the 690 or so cohort members, approximately 300 had a positive CMV serostatus and approximately 370 had a negative one, while no CMV serostatus was recorded for the donor. Each donor provided a peripheral blood sample, and peripheral blood mononuclear cells were used for TCR beta sequencing. Genomic DNA was extracted from the blood cell samples with the Qiagen DNeasy Blood Extraction Kit. Library method: the immunoSEQ multiplex PCR assay. For the multiplex PCR, a mixture combining 60 forward primers for TCR Vbeta segments and 13 reverse primers for TCR Jbeta segments was used. The CDR3 region of rearranged TCR beta genes was amplified from genomic DNA with a multiplex PCR assay. On the Illumina HiSeq System, the amplified TCR beta libraries were sequenced as 87-base-pair reads. The authors' analysis ran thus. In a later analysis, tens of millions of unique TCR beta chains were counted across the roughly 670 repertoires, and approximately 11 million of these chains were shared by at least two donors. To remove PCR and sequencing errors, raw reads were error-corrected and collapsed into unique sequences using a nearest-neighbor algorithm that merged closely related sequences. To assign V, D and J gene segments, CDR3 sequences were aligned to IMGT reference sequences. For a sequence to be retained, a match of at least six nucleotides was required to both a V gene segment and a J gene segment. A rearrangement was called productive if the CDR3 had no stop codons and remained in frame with V and J, and every other rearrangement was called non-productive. Following IMGT convention, CDR3 was defined as the stretch from the second conserved V-encoded cysteine up to the conserved J-encoded phenylalanine. In an earlier analysis of roughly 610 of the donors, sequences lacking an unambiguous match to a single V gene segment were excluded. An earlier analysis of 500 to 700 of the donors classified V segments as functional when productive rearrangements were above 56.7% and as segregating when the standard deviation between donors was above 5%. A statistical classification framework was built to diagnose cytomegalovirus status from the catalog of TCR beta chain sequences. A later analysis assigned V and J genes by comparing TCR nucleotide sequences with IMGT/GENE-DB human TR gene sequences. A later analysis assigned CDR3 sequences and most-parsimonious VDJ recombination scenarios with the TCRdist pipeline. In a later analysis, each TCR beta chain was defined by its CDR3 amino acid sequence together with its V-gene family, and reads lacking a unique V-gene family were excluded. A later analysis removed over 500 highly shared, low-generation-probability nucleotide sequences to deal with suspected cross-contamination and a sequencing artifact. For each public chain, a later analysis derived a clonal expansion index from normalized ranks of inferred template counts within each repertoire. Generation probabilities in a later analysis came from a VDJ recombination model fitted to out-of-frame rearrangements, and those results were checked against IGoR. A later analysis scored TCR-TCR, TCR-HLA and TCR-CMV co-occurrence with hypergeometric tests, applying a repertoire-size bias correction to TCR pairs. False discovery rates were estimated in a later analysis by permuting HLA or CMV assignments 20 times. A later analysis grouped co-occurring TCRs with DBSCAN, adding TCRdist sequence similarity when clustering within HLA-allele-positive subsets. For co-occurrence clustering, repertoires with fewer than 30,000 or more than 120,000 public chains were excluded, along with five repertoires with anomalous nucleotide sharing. TCRdb stores this immuneACCESS table with in-frame sequences only. Part of the clones is absent; in the studies checked, under half of the shortfall reflects unresolved V genes, and no reason is known for the rest. The DNA was the basis for D and trimming; V, J and clone size are from that table. The sample includes about 140,000 clones, with roughly 76% observed a single time. The top ten clones comprise 13% to 15% of the sample.

Input material: PBMCs. The receptor was derived from a human donor in good health.

The CDR3 amino acid sequence is: CASSLDRSNQPQHF. The nucleotide sequence is given as TGTGCCAGCAGCTTGGACAGAAGCAATCAGCCCCAGCATTTT. The chain uses TRBV5-6 and TRBJ1-5, with no confidently assigned D gene. V is shortened by 0 bases, J by 1 base, and the region joining them spans 5 bases. The CDR3, from cysteine to phenylalanine, totals 14 residues. Only the CDR3 region is kept as DNA, spanning 42 bases read in frame from base 1. The germline V gene sets CDR1 to SGHDT and CDR2 to YYEEEE.